This TCR beta chain stems from a study of blood T cell repertoires in COVID-19. Method: immunoSEQ multiplex PCR; TCRdb's copy keeps in-frame clones and lacks some. The table records tens of thousands of clones, more than 85% of them present only once. V was trimmed by 5 bases and J by 2 bases, leaving 4 bases between them. The CDR3 runs to 13 residues. CDR1 and CDR2 (germline): SGHTA, FQGNSA. Sequenced material: peripheral blood. The genes are TRBV7-2 and TRBJ2-6; D is unclear. The TCR was taken from a man aged 50-60 years in a cohort sampled during active COVID-19. The CDR3 is CASSPAGANVLTF. The DNA of the CDR3 is TGTGCCAGCAGCCCTGCTGGGGCCAACGTCCTGACTTTC.